These 14 T cell receptor beta chains were sequenced from one sample in a study of neurological immune-mediated disorders. TCRdb called the 5' RACE reads again in MiXCR, with one record for every CDR3 protein. The table has around 100,000 distinct CDR3 sequences, under 14% seen once. Time point described: longitudinal time-point 3. Sequenced sample: PBMCs. The receptors come from a female donor with HTLV-1-associated myelopathy (HAM/TSP).

This clonotype was counted only a few times. The chain is built from TRBV20-1 and TRBJ2-3; D ambiguous. Germline-derived CDR1 and CDR2 are DFQATT and SNEGSKA (reference sequence). The CDR3 is made up of 13 amino acids. Trimming took off 3 bases at V and 4 bases at J, with 11 bases between the two ends. DNA of the CDR3: TGCAGTGCTAGGGTCCCGGGCCCAGATACGCAGTATTTT. It translates to CSARVPGPDTQYF.

This clonotype showed up many times. The gene calls are TRBV7-2 and TRBJ1-6, with unresolved D. The CDR3 extends over 14 amino acids. The germline V and J ends were trimmed by 1 base and 6 bases, with 7 bases remaining between them. Germline V gives CDR1 SGHTA, CDR2 FQGNSA. The CDR3 spells CASSLGVFNSPLHF. The CDR3 coding sequence is TGTGCCAGCAGCTTAGGGGTTTTTAATTCACCCCTCCACTTT.

This clonotype was counted at least ten times. This sequence joins TRBV6-5 and TRBJ1-1; D may be TRBD1 (6 bases). The germline CDR1 and CDR2 sequences are MNHEY and SVGAGI. V lost 0 bases and J lost 4, with 12 bases in between. This CDR3 is built from 15 residues. CDR3 residues: CASSYSIEGGTEAFF. The CDR3 bases are TGTGCCAGCAGTTACTCTATTGAGGGGGGCACTGAAGCTTTCTTT.

At least ten counts were recorded for this clonotype. This chain joins TRBV7-8 and TRBJ2-7; D gene ambiguous. The V and J ends lost 0 bases and 1 base respectively, with 19 bases between them. From germline, CDR1 is SGHVS and CDR2 FQNEAQ. The CDR3 covers 18 residues. CDR3 amino acids: CASSLAEVTDLISYEQYF. The DNA of the CDR3 is TGTGCCAGCAGCTTAGCCGAAGTAACAGACCTAATATCCTACGAGCAGTACTTC.

This clonotype has ten or more counts. The chain has TRBV5-5 and TRBJ2-7, with 12 bases aligning to TRBD2. Germline V gene lookup returns CDR1 SGHKS and CDR2 YYEKEE (reference sequence). V lost 0 bases and J lost 4; bases outside the gene matches: 5. The CDR3 loop spans 16 amino acids. The CDR3 protein is CASSLARTSGAYEQYF. In nucleotides, the CDR3 is TGTGCCAGCAGCTTGGCCCGGACTAGCGGGGCTTACGAGCAGTACTTC.

This clonotype was detected only a few times. J is TRBJ2-7 and V is TRBV20-1; no clear D. The CDR3 has 11 amino acids. Germline values: CDR1 DFQATT, CDR2 SNEGSKA (reference sequence). Trimming stripped 6 bases from V and 5 bases from J, with 11 bases between. The CDR3 DNA follows: TGCAGTGCCAGGACGGATGACGAGCAGTACTTC. Protein: CSARTDDEQYF.

V and J are TRBV10-1 and TRBJ2-3; no definite D call. There are 16 residues in the CDR3. CDR1 is WNHNN and CDR2 is SYGVQD in the germline V gene (reference sequence). V was clipped by 1 base and J by 2 bases, with 13 bases between them. CDR3 coding DNA: TGCGCCAGCAGTGAGTTGGGGTCAGGACCCACAGATACGCAGTATTTT. It codes for CASSELGSGPTDTQYF.

Ten or more counts support this clonotype. Compared with germline, one end of the junction differs, possibly owing to a read error. This chain uses TRBV5-1 with TRBJ2-5, with D possibly being TRBD2 (5 bases). Germline assignment: CDR1 SGHRS and CDR2 YFSETQ. CDR3 size: 13 residues. The CDR3, as DNA: TGCGCCAGCAGATTGGACTCCGGCCAGACCCAGTACTTC. Translated, it gives CASRLDSGQTQYF.

There are many counts of this clonotype. The chain employs TRBV5-1 and TRBJ1-6; no firm D call. The CDR3 contains 16 residues. Germline CDR1 reads SGHRS; CDR2 reads YFSETQ. Trimming pared 0 bases from V and 5 bases from J, leaving 12 bases between. The CDR3 coding sequence is TGCGCCAGCAGCTTGGCAGGACGGTCCGATAATTCACCCCTCCACTTT. Its protein product is CASSLAGRSDNSPLHF.

This clonotype was observed at least ten times. This rearrangement joins TRBV7-9 to TRBJ1-3, with 8 bases that match TRBD1. With V trimmed by 4 bases and J by 4 bases, 6 bases remained unmatched. CDR3 size: 15 residues. Germline CDR1 and CDR2: SEHNR and FQNEAQ (reference sequence). The CDR3, as DNA: TGTGCCAGCAGCTCCCGTTCAGGGGGCGGAAACACCATATATTTT. Its translation is CASSSRSGGGNTIYF.

On this clonotype itself: Given a much more abundant clone one base away, this may be a read error. The chain couples TRBV5-1 to TRBJ1-3, with TRBD1 identical over 8 bases. The V gene's germline CDR1 is SGHRS and CDR2 YFSETQ. The CDR3 runs to 15 residues. The CDR3 region has the DNA TGCGCCAGCTCGCGTCAGGGGGCCGAAGGAAACAACATATATTTT. Translating gives CASSRQGAEGNNIYF.

The table lists this clonotype with many counts. CDR3 DNA: TGTGCCAGCAGCCTAGATAATTCACCCCTCCACTTT. It encodes CASSLDNSPLHF. The rearrangement uses TRBV7-9 and TRBJ1-6, with D hard to call. Trimming cost V 5 bases and J 5 bases, with 4 bases left between them. Germline CDR1 SEHNR, CDR2 FQNEAQ (reference sequence). The CDR3 runs 12 residues.

This clonotype was recorded at least ten times. The rearrangement uses TRBV20-1 and TRBJ2-5; 11 bases match TRBD2. V lost 6 bases to trimming and J lost 2 bases; unmatched junction nucleotides: 8. Germline V lookup: CDR1 DFQATT, CDR2 SNEGSKA (reference sequence). The CDR3 is 15 amino acids. CDR3 sequence reads: CSAMGTSGAQETQYF. As DNA, the CDR3 is TGCAGTGCCATGGGGACTAGCGGAGCTCAAGAGACCCAGTACTTC.

This clonotype was detected a few times. The V and J genes are TRBV5-1 and TRBJ1-6; D is perhaps TRBD1 (6 bases). Germline-derived CDR1 and CDR2 are SGHRS and YFSETQ. The CDR3 loop spans 15 amino acids. The ends were cut back, 2 bases at V and 7 bases at J, with 13 bases in the middle. In DNA form, the CDR3 reads TGCGCCAGCAGCTTACAGGGTACAGGAAATTCACCCCTCCACTTT. Translating gives CASSLQGTGNSPLHF.